The sequence of this T cell receptor beta chain was determined in a study of Tregs in tolerant kidney transplant recipients. TCRdb keeps only in-frame clones here, not all; method: immunoSEQ multiplex PCR. The data show hundreds of thousands of clones, approximately 83% seen once. Germline lookup yields CDR1 SEHNR and CDR2 FQNEAQ (reference sequence). J was trimmed by 4 bases and V by 3 bases; bases with no gene match: 11. There are 17 residues in the CDR3. Thawed PBMCs were FACS-sorted into unstimulated CD4+CD25+CD127- regulatory T cells, CD4+CD25- non-regulatory cells, CD4 and CD8 cells. The sequenced sample consisted of CD4+ T cells from blood. This clonotype was obtained from a human donor in good health. The chain has TRBV7-9 and TRBJ2-1, with 8 bases lining up with TRBD2. CDR3 loop: CASSFTPGGGKYNEQFF. DNA of the CDR3: TGTGCCAGCAGCTTTACCCCGGGCGGGGGGAAGTACAATGAGCAGTTCTTC. Complete variable domain (other parts from reference TRBV7-9 and TRBJ2-1): DTGVSQNPRHKITKRGQNVTFRCDPISEHNRLYWYRQTLGQGPEFLTYFQNEAQLEKSRLLSDRFSAERPKGSFSTLEIQRTEQGDSAMYLCASSFTPGGGKYNEQFFGPGTRLTVL.